This T cell receptor (beta chain) stems from a study of cytomegalovirus exposure and HLA in healthy donors. Study background: Early on, a data release was issued that held about 85 million unique TCRs from HLA-typed donors.

This clone was observed a few times. The target antigen is unknown. The same CDR3 can be traced to other DNA sequences in this sample. Primers for the PCR totalled 60 Vbeta and 13 Jbeta. Methods used by the authors: A later analysis counted roughly 74 million unique TCR beta chains, around 10 million shared. Clones were read by immunoSEQ multiplex PCR, and TCRdb kept only the in-frame ones, dropping some. From that table come the V and J calls and clone size; the DNA was used to work out D and trimming. In the table there are approximately 110,000 clones, approximately 81% of which are singletons. CDR3 size: 16 residues. The junction had 9 bases not matched to a gene; V was cut back by 0 bases and J by 5 bases. Germline V gives CDR1 ENHRY, CDR2 SYGVKD. Findings and limits, study-wide: The authors enumerated 150 to 200 TCR beta chains as linked to cytomegalovirus. Reported findings show TCR beta sequences accurately forecast HLA-A and HLA-B alleles in most subjects.

V usage is TRBV10-3 and J usage is TRBJ1-1; 7 bases agree with TRBD1. The sequence was obtained from a woman aged 18-35 years in good health and CMV-seropositive. Sequencing was done on a sample of PBMCs. The CDR3 is CAISESTAGGRTEAFF. Here the CDR3 DNA reads TGTGCCATCAGTGAGTCGACCGCAGGGGGTCGTACTGAAGCTTTCTTT.